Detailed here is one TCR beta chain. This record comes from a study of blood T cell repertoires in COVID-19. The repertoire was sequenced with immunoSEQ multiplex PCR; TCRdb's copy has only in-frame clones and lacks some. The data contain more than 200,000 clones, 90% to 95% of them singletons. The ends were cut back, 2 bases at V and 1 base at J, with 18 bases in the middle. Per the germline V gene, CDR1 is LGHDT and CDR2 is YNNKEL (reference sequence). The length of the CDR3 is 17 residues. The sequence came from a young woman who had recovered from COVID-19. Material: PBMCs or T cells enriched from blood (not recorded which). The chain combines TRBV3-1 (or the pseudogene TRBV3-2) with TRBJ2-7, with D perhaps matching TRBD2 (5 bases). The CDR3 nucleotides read TGTGCCAGCAGCCAAAGATCCCTTCGGGGAGTATCCTACGAGCAGTACTTC. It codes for CASSQRSLRGVSYEQYF.